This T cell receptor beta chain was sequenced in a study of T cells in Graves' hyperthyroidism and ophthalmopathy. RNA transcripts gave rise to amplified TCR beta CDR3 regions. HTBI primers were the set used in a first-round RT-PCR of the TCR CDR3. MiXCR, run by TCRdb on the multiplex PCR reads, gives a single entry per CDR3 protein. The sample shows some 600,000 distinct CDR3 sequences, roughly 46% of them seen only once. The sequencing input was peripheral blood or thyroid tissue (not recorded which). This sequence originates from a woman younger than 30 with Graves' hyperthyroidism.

The CDR3 here is CATSRDSTGANVLTF. CDR3 coding DNA: TGTGCCACCAGCAGAGACAGCACTGGGGCCAACGTCCTGACTTTC. The rearrangement links TRBV15 to TRBJ2-6; no firm D call. This CDR3 is 15 amino acids long. The V end was cut by 0 bases, the J end by 2 bases, with 5 bases between. The germline V gene has CDR1 LNHNV and CDR2 YYDKDF (reference sequence). The full variable domain, rest sourced from reference TRBV15 and TRBJ2-6, is DAMVIQNPRYQVTQFGKPVTLSCSQTLNHNVMYWYQQKSSQAPKLLFHYYDKDFNNEADTPDNFQSRRPNTSFCFLDIRSPGLGDTAMYLCATSRDSTGANVLTFGAGSRLTVL.